The clone carrying this T cell receptor (beta chain) was seen a handful of times. Its target is not known. The CDR3 is 17 amino acids. With V trimmed by 3 bases and J by 2 bases, 11 bases remained unmatched. From the 5' RACE reads, TCRdb called clonotypes with MiXCR, one entry per CDR3 protein. The sample has more than 1.5 million distinct CDR3 sequences; under 35% are singletons. All donors were healthy Caucasians. The entry originates in a study of identical twins. Study findings and constraints: Insertions were fewer in abundant cord blood beta clonotypes, whereas memory repertoires showed none of this pattern. Twins' surplus sharing was weaker for beta out-of-frame sequences.

The origin of this receptor is a newborn girl in good health. This sequence joins TRBV5-7 and TRBJ2-3, with 8 bases that match TRBD2. TRBV5-7 is reported as an ORF; its role is uncertain. The sequenced material came from cord blood. The CDR3 coding sequence is TGTGCCAGCAGCTCCCCTCGGGCGGGAGGTCACACAGATACGCAGTATTTT. This gives the protein CASSSPRAGGHTDTQYF.